These 32 T cell receptor beta chains were all obtained from the same sample, sequenced in a study of cytomegalovirus exposure and HLA in healthy donors. In the PCR, 60 Vbeta and 13 Jbeta primers were used. The data were produced by immunoSEQ multiplex PCR, yet TCRdb's version contains in-frame clones alone and is incomplete. In the table there are under 150,000 clones, 75% to 80% of which are singletons. Sequenced material: PBMCs. These receptors all stem from an older woman in good health and CMV-seronegative.

V gene TRBV6-1 combines with J gene TRBJ1-5; TRBD1 might be the D (6 bases). Germline V lookup: CDR1 MNHNS, CDR2 SASEGT. Trimming took off 3 bases at V and 7 bases at J, with 13 bases between the two ends. This CDR3 has 14 amino acids. CDR3 sequence (DNA): TGTGCCAGCAGTGACGACAGGCCAGGGCAGCCCCAGCATTTT. This codes for CASSDDRPGQPQHF.

This chain links TRBV5-1 with TRBJ1-2; D is ambiguous. Germline CDR1 is SGHRS and CDR2 is YFSETQ. V was pared by 0 bases and J by 1 base, with 13 bases between. CDR3 length: 16 amino acids. The CDR3 reads CASSLAPVGNNYGYTF. As DNA, the CDR3 is TGCGCCAGCAGCTTGGCCCCCGTCGGGAATAACTATGGCTACACCTTC.

The chain is built from TRBV9 and TRBJ2-3; possibly TRBD1 for D (6 bases). CDR1 is SGDLS and CDR2 is YYNGEE in the germline V gene. V was cut by 0 bases and J by 5 bases, with 10 bases left in between. The CDR3 contains 14 residues. The CDR3 sequence is CASSVVGGEDTQYF. The CDR3 DNA sequence: TGTGCCAGCAGCGTAGTTGGGGGCGAAGATACGCAGTATTTT.

The chain uses TRBV28 and TRBJ2-7; TRBD2 matches at 9 bases. Per germline, CDR1 MDHEN and CDR2 SYDVKM. The CDR3 runs to 15 residues. V lost 2 bases and J lost 6; bases outside the gene matches: 8. CDR3 DNA sequence: TGTGCCAGCAGTTTAAGTTCTAGCGGGGTGATCGAGCAGTACTTC. It encodes CASSLSSSGVIEQYF.

V is TRBV6-1 and J is TRBJ1-2; 7 nucleotides line up with TRBD1. The germline V gene encodes CDR1 MNHNS and CDR2 SASEGT. There are 14 residues in the CDR3. The V and J ends lost 4 bases and 5 bases, in that order; junction bases with no gene match: 7. This CDR3 is CASSARDSRYGYTF. CDR3 DNA: TGTGCCAGCAGTGCACGGGACAGCCGATATGGCTACACCTTC.

The chain links TRBV6-1 to TRBJ2-4; 8 bases agree with TRBD1. Germline-derived CDR1 and CDR2 are MNHNS and SASEGT. The CDR3 spans 14 residues. Trimming took 7 bases from V and 4 from J; bases not matched to a gene: 6. This chain's CDR3 is CASTEDRAKNIQYF. DNA for the CDR3: TGTGCCAGCACTGAGGACAGGGCAAAAAACATTCAGTACTTC.

A few counts support this clone. The chain has TRBV28 and TRBJ2-7, with D unclear. The CDR3 totals 13 residues. With 4 bases removed from V and 4 bases from J, the gap between germline ends came to 11 bases. Germline CDR1 and CDR2: MDHEN and SYDVKM. The CDR3 is CASSSPLPYEQYF. The CDR3 bases are TGTGCCAGCAGTTCCCCCCTCCCGTACGAGCAGTACTTC.

The gene calls are TRBV30 and TRBJ1-2; tentative D call: TRBD1 (5 bases). Trimming stripped 3 bases from V and 4 bases from J, with 9 bases between. The germline V gene has CDR1 GTSNPN and CDR2 SVGIG (reference sequence). The CDR3 has 12 residues. The CDR3 DNA reads as TGTGCCTGGAGCCCAGGGTTCTATGGCTACACCTTC. Translation gives CAWSPGFYGYTF.

CDR3 sequence: CASSLRRGPNEQFF. The CDR3 DNA reads TGTGCCAGCAGCTTGCGGCGGGGCCCCAATGAGCAGTTCTTC. The genes are TRBV5-8 and TRBJ2-1; D perhaps matches TRBD2 (6 bases). V was cut by 1 base and J by 6 bases, with 11 bases left in between. Germline assignment: CDR1 SGHTS and CDR2 YDEGEE. The CDR3 loop spans 14 amino acids. The full variable domain, in which reference TRBV5-8 and TRBJ2-1 provide the parts outside the CDR3, is EAGVTQSPTHLIKTRGQQATLRCSPISGHTSVYWYQQALGLGLQFLLWYDEGEERNRGNFPPRFSGRQFPNYSSELNVNALELEDSALYLCASSLRRGPNEQFFGPGTRLTVL.

Turning to this clone: It is likely a read error, because the conserved phenylalanine at the end of the CDR3 is missing. Because the CDR3's place on the DNA is in doubt, the DNA is left out and the CDR3 is given as listed by TCRdb. The chain is built from TRBV5-1 and TRBJ2-3; TRBD2 is the table's D call and was not checked against the DNA. Looked up from germline, CDR1 is SGHRS and CDR2 is YFSETQ. Including both end residues, the CDR3 is 14 amino acids long. The CDR3 sequence is CASSLGGGLPFGYL.

The V gene is TRBV5-8, the J gene TRBJ2-7; the D gene is possibly TRBD2 (6 bases). Trimming shortened V by 0 bases and J by 1 base, and 17 bases separated the two germline ends. The CDR3 is 17 residues long. The V gene's germline CDR1 is SGHTS and CDR2 YDEGEE. CDR3 DNA sequence: TGTGCCAGCAGCTTGGCCTACGGGTACGGGAGTTCCTACGAGCAGTACTTC. It specifies CASSLAYGYGSSYEQYF.

The chain employs TRBV5-8 and TRBJ1-6; no clear D. This CDR3 comprises 16 residues. V lost 1 base, J lost 0 bases, and 8 bases lay in between. Germline CDR1 and CDR2: SGHTS and YDEGEE. The CDR3: CASSLYGSSYNSPLHF. The CDR3 DNA is TGTGCCAGCAGCTTGTATGGGAGCTCCTATAATTCACCCCTCCACTTT.

The V call is TRBV30, the J call TRBJ1-3; the match to TRBD1 covers 8 bases. Trimming took 3 bases from V and 1 from J; bases not matched to a gene: 2. CDR3 length: 14 residues. Germline CDR1 is GTSNPN and CDR2 is SVGIG (reference sequence). CDR3 in amino acids: CAWSRTGSGNTIYF. The CDR3 region has the DNA TGTGCCTGGAGCAGGACAGGGTCTGGAAACACCATATATTTT.

The chain joins TRBV30 to TRBJ2-7, with 13 bases aligning to TRBD2. The CDR3 loop spans 18 amino acids. After removal of 2 bases from V and 4 bases from J, the junction contained 14 bases not matched to a gene. Per germline, CDR1 GTSNPN and CDR2 SVGIG (reference sequence). This chain's CDR3 is CAWSSAHWTSGGLYEQYF. The CDR3 DNA is TGTGCCTGGAGTTCCGCCCATTGGACTAGCGGGGGCCTTTACGAGCAGTACTTC.

This rearrangement joins TRBV28 to TRBJ2-3; D might be TRBD1 (5 bases). This CDR3 is built from 13 residues. Germline CDR1 is MDHEN and CDR2 is SYDVKM. Trimming took 5 bases from V and 4 from J, leaving 10 bases between them. The CDR3 spells CASSLRQPDTQYF. As DNA, the CDR3 is TGTGCCAGCAGTCTACGACAGCCAGATACGCAGTATTTT.

This clone was recorded only once. V is TRBV7-8 and J is TRBJ1-5; D remains unclear. Looked up from germline, CDR1 is SGHVS and CDR2 is FQNEAQ. The CDR3 has 16 amino acids. V was pared by 4 bases and J by 5 bases, with 18 bases between. CDR3 in DNA: TGTGCCAGCAGCTACCTAGAGGGCCCGTTCCATCAGCCCCAGCATTTT. It encodes CASSYLEGPFHQPQHF.

The table lists this clone with a few counts. This chain links TRBV30 with TRBJ1-2; possibly TRBD1 for D (6 bases). With 8 bases removed from V and 4 bases from J, the gap between germline ends came to 17 bases. The CDR3 is 13 residues long. Per the germline V gene, CDR1 is GTSNPN and CDR2 is SVGIG (reference sequence). The CDR3: CAQTQGRSYGYTF. In nucleotides, the CDR3 is TGTGCCCAAACACAGGGACGGTCCTATGGCTACACCTTC.

The V call is TRBV7-9, the J call TRBJ2-1, with no clear D. CDR3 length equals 16 residues. Trimming pared 2 bases from V and 0 bases from J, leaving 11 bases between. The germline gives CDR1 SEHNR, CDR2 FQNEAQ (reference sequence). The CDR3 DNA reads as TGTGCCAGCAGCTTATGGGCAGGAAGCTCCTACAATGAGCAGTTCTTC. Amino acids: CASSLWAGSSYNEQFF.

The chain is built from TRBV10-3 and TRBJ2-7; 9 bases fit TRBD2. The germline V gene has CDR1 ENHRY and CDR2 SYGVKD. V dropped 4 bases and J dropped 2; count of bases not matched to a gene: 18. The CDR3 contains 19 residues. CDR3 in amino acids: CAISGGVSGRGPITYEQYF. CDR3 nucleotide sequence: TGTGCCATCAGTGGCGGCGTTAGCGGGAGAGGGCCCATAACCTACGAGCAGTACTTC.

The genes are TRBV27 and TRBJ2-7, with 7 positions matching TRBD1. V trimming: 6 bases; J trimming: 2 bases; junction bases outside the gene matches: 13. Germline CDR1 MNHEY, CDR2 SMNVEV (reference sequence). The CDR3 length is 16 residues. Here the CDR3 DNA reads TGTGCCAGCAGACCTAGACAGGGAACGCCCCCCTACGAGCAGTACTTC. It yields the protein CASRPRQGTPPYEQYF.

The V call is TRBV6-6, the J call TRBJ2-7; tentatively, D is TRBD2 (7 bases). Germline lookup yields CDR1 MNHNY and CDR2 SVGAGI (reference sequence). This CDR3 has 12 amino acids. Trimming left V 6 bases short and J 7 bases short, with 13 bases between. CDR3 DNA: TGTGCCAGCAGCCCGGGGGGCAGAGAGCAGTACTTC. Its protein product is CASSPGGREQYF.

The chain couples TRBV23-1 to TRBJ1-5; TRBD1 matches 8 bases. TRBV23-1 has ORF status, its function being uncertain. Trimming at V came to 3 bases and at J to 5 bases, leaving 15 bases not matched to a gene. CDR3 length equals 18 residues. As DNA, the CDR3 is TGCGCCAGCAGTCAGGGGGGACAGGCGACCAAAAGGGATCAGCCCCAGCATTTT. It is translated as CASSQGGQATKRDQPQHF.

V usage is TRBV27 and J usage is TRBJ2-7; 8 nucleotides align to TRBD2. V lost 0 bases and J lost 4; bases outside the gene matches: 5. The germline CDR1 and CDR2 sequences are MNHEY and SMNVEV (reference sequence). This CDR3 contains 15 residues. CDR3 nucleotides: TGTGCCAGCAGTTTATCCCCGGGAGGGCCTTACGAGCAGTACTTC. Protein: CASSLSPGGPYEQYF.

The chain uses TRBV7-9 and TRBJ2-5; TRBD2 agrees at 8 bases. Trimming cost V 7 bases and J 6 bases; bases outside gene matches: 13. The germline CDR1 and CDR2 sequences are SEHNR and FQNEAQ (reference sequence). This CDR3 region has 15 residues. The CDR3 DNA is TGTGCCAGCAACGGAGTAGCGGGGATGGAAAAGACCCAGTACTTC. This translates into CASNGVAGMEKTQYF.

Only a few counts were recorded for this clone. The chain links TRBV28 to TRBJ2-2; 8 bases are shared with TRBD2. There are 17 residues in the CDR3. Germline CDR1 reads MDHEN; CDR2 reads SYDVKM. Trimming took 5 bases from V and 4 from J; bases not matched to a gene: 12. This CDR3 is CASSPRGRGGFTGELFF. CDR3 DNA: TGTGCCAGCAGTCCCCGGGGTCGGGGGGGCTTCACCGGGGAGCTGTTTTTT.

CDR3 DNA: TGCAGCGTTGAAGCCCCTTCCGGGACAGGGCTCGGGGGTGGCTACACCTTC. This gives the protein CSVEAPSGTGLGGGYTF. The chain joins TRBV29-1 to TRBJ1-2, with 9 bases aligning to TRBD1. The CDR3 runs to 17 residues. Germline V gene lookup returns CDR1 SQVTM and CDR2 ANQGSEA. The V segment lost 1 base and the J segment 7 bases; nucleotides outside the gene matches: 16.

The rearrangement joins TRBV5-4 to TRBJ2-3; 9 bases map to TRBD1. This CDR3 comprises 15 residues. V was pared by 5 bases and J by 1 base, with 5 bases of the junction left unmatched. In germline, CDR1 is SGHNT, CDR2 YYREEE (reference sequence). CDR3 amino acids: CASRFDRGGTDTQYF. CDR3 bases: TGTGCCAGCAGGTTCGACAGGGGGGGCACAGATACGCAGTATTTT.

J is TRBJ1-6 and V is TRBV10-2; unclear D gene. Trimming took off 3 bases at V and 0 bases at J, with 6 bases between the two ends. This CDR3 has 15 amino acids. CDR1 WSHSY and CDR2 SAAADI come from the germline V gene. DNA of the CDR3: TGCGCCAGCAGTGACTTCAGCTCCTATAATTCACCCCTCCACTTT. The encoded protein is CASSDFSSYNSPLHF.

The chain uses TRBV11-2 and TRBJ2-1; tentative D call: TRBD1 (6 bases). The germline CDR1 and CDR2 sequences are SGHAT and FQNNGV. The V and J ends lost 6 bases and 3 bases respectively, with 15 bases between them. The CDR3 contains 15 residues. In nucleotides, the CDR3 is TGTGCCAGCAGTTACAGGGAGCCCGACTACAATGAGCAGTTCTTC. Encoded protein: CASSYREPDYNEQFF. The whole variable domain, filled in from reference TRBV11-2 and TRBJ2-1, reads EAGVAQSPRYKIIEKRQSVAFWCNPISGHATLYWYQQILGQGPKLLIQFQNNGVVDDSQLPKDRFSAERLKGVDSTLKIQPAKLEDSAVYLCASSYREPDYNEQFFGPGTRLTVL.

The gene calls are TRBV4-2 and TRBJ2-1, with D possibly TRBD1 on 6 matching bases. This CDR3 has 17 residues. CDR1 is LGHNA, CDR2 YNFKEQ, per germline. Trimming took 3 bases from V and 0 from J, leaving 15 bases between them. The CDR3 DNA reads as TGTGCCAGCAGCCAGGACATAACAGGGTTCTCCTACAATGAGCAGTTCTTC. Protein: CASSQDITGFSYNEQFF.

The chain uses TRBV28 and TRBJ1-6; tentative D call: TRBD1 (5 bases). Trimming removed 5 bases at V and 3 bases at J, with 11 bases between. The CDR3 spans 15 residues. Germline CDR1 MDHEN, CDR2 SYDVKM. Here the CDR3 DNA reads TGTGCCAGCAGTCCACAGGCCCTCTATAATTCACCCCTCCACTTT. It encodes CASSPQALYNSPLHF.

This clone was picked up a small number of times. The J gene is TRBJ2-1, the V gene TRBV4-1; D is unclear. V lost 1 base, J lost 8 bases, and 15 bases lay in between. Germline V CDR1 and CDR2: MGHRA, YSYEKL. The CDR3 runs 15 residues. The CDR3 DNA reads as TGCGCCAGCAGCCAAGTTCGGCCAGCGCTTGATGAGCAGTTCTTC. Translation: CASSQVRPALDEQFF.